This section outlines one T cell receptor (beta chain) sequence together with its context. This entry comes from a study of blood T cell repertoires in COVID-19. Sequenced by immunoSEQ multiplex PCR; TCRdb stores in-frame clones only, minus some. This table holds 250,000 to 300,000 clones, around 91% found once. V lost 6 bases and J lost 0; bases outside the gene matches: 4. Germline-derived CDR1 and CDR2 are SGHDN and FVKESK. The CDR3 extends over 15 amino acids. The clonotype originates from a woman aged 60-75 years with acute or convalescent COVID-19. Input material: peripheral blood. This rearrangement joins TRBV14 to TRBJ2-1; 8 bases line up with TRBD1. This CDR3 reads CASRRQGSSYNEQFF. CDR3 DNA sequence: TGTGCCAGCAGACGACAGGGGAGCTCCTACAATGAGCAGTTCTTC.